This TCR beta chain was sequenced in a study of blood T cells in healthy people across ages. V was pared by 5 bases and J by 9 bases, with 14 bases between. CDR3 length: 13 residues. CDR1 and CDR2 from the germline V gene are SGHTA and FQGNSA. Primers used in a second PCR of about 7 to 12 cycles were a sample-barcoded 5' primer and a J-beta primer mix. One entry per CDR3 protein, called by TCRdb with MiXCR from the 5' RACE reads. The top ten hold around a quarter of the sample, which has about 830,000 distinct CDR3 sequences, under 80% seen once. Whole-study findings and limits: Estimates of total diversity, which came from one million sequenced T cells, were considered to be underestimates. Whereas aged donors had fewer naive CD4+ cells, long-lived donors had more of them and higher diversity. Nothing was known about donor CMV status, and this possibly confounded expanded clonotype changes.

With regard to this clonotype: Its antigen is not identified.

This sequence was found in a man aged 25-45 years in good health. The chain links TRBV7-2 to TRBJ2-1; D is uncertain. Sequenced sample: blood. The CDR3 region is CASSPLLYSEQFF. The CDR3 DNA follows: TGTGCCAGCAGCCCCCTGCTCTATTCTGAGCAGTTCTTC.